The source of this T cell receptor beta chain is a study of cytomegalovirus exposure and HLA in healthy donors (dated by TCRdb to about 2017). Regarding the complete study: According to a later analysis, the roughly 130 validation repertoires were produced on the same platform as the approximately 620 repertoires of the first cohort. The study was designed to test whether signatures of past pathogen exposure could be identified by cataloging public T cell receptors. Besides the first cohort of hundreds of subjects, a separate validation cohort made up of 120 different subjects was used. High-throughput TCR immunosequencing, statistical association of individual TCRs with disease status, and machine learning were combined to predict cytomegalovirus infection status. The paper's findings and limits, for the study overall: A few of the identified cytomegalovirus-associated TCR beta chains were confirmed in vitro to be specific for cytomegalovirus antigens. In a later analysis, TCRs clustered in the first cohort were found to also tend to co-occur in the 120 validation repertoires, with approximately 95% of cluster scores above 0. A later analysis lacked HLA typing for the validation cohort, so it scored co-occurrence in that cohort across all 120 or so repertoires. The authors suggested that the approach could potentially be extended to other disease states and immunological phenotypes. Cytomegalovirus status was reported to be diagnosed by the classifier with high specificity and sensitivity in both the original and validation cohorts. Most TCR sequences were observed very rarely across donors, whereas some public TCRs were present in many individuals. In the study, 164 TCR beta chains were listed as associated with cytomegalovirus.

CDR1 and CDR2 are read off the germline V gene as SGDLS and YYNGEE. Clipping removes 4 bases from V and 2 bases from J, with 8 as the unmatched junction base count. Including cysteine and phenylalanine, the CDR3 has 16 amino acids. Only CDR3 DNA remains: 48 bases, in frame from the first base. Libraries were prepared through the immunoSEQ multiplex PCR assay. The authors processed their data as follows. A statistical classification framework was built for diagnosing cytomegalovirus status from the catalog of TCR beta chain sequences. Sourced from immuneACCESS, this table was stored by TCRdb with only in-frame sequences that have V and J called. A share of the clones is absent; for the studies checked, an unresolved V gene accounts for under half, and the remainder has no known explanation. D and trimming come from the DNA, and the V and J calls and clone size come from that table. The sample table holds 120,000 or so clones, of which 70% to 90% were seen once. 2.1% of the sample is in the top ten clones.

With respect to this clone: The antigen it recognizes is unknown. No clone much larger than this one lies a single base away; base qualities are absent.

The donors were included in the validation cohort of over a hundred subjects, a group kept apart from the approximately 670-subject first cohort. The TCR comes from a woman aged 30 to 39 in good health and CMV-seronegative. The rearranged chain carries TRBV9 and TRBJ2-3, with TRBD2 identical over 9 junction bases. The sample comprised PBMCs. The nucleotide sequence reads as follows: TGTGCCAGCAGCCCTTGGGAGCGGGGGGCCACAGATACGCAGTATTTT. It is translated as CASSPWERGATDTQYF. The full variable domain, with segments outside the CDR3 supplied by the reference TRBV9 and TRBJ2-3 proteins, appears as DSGVTQTPKHLITATGQRVTLRCSPRSGDLSVYWYQQSLDQGLQFLIQYYNGEERAKGNILERFSAQQFPDLHSELNLSSLELGDSALYFCASSPWERGATDTQYFGPGTRLTVL.